This T cell receptor (beta chain) emerged from a study of beta chain features in type 1 diabetes. Findings of the study overall: It was possible that PCR favored shorter templates, equally so in patients and controls. Within each of all four CD4+ subsets, Type 1 diabetes patients had TCRB CDR3s that were moderately but significantly shorter. Patients showed naive, central memory and Treg TCRB repertoires that appeared more similar than those of healthy donors. Here, the possible influence of HLA type (on TCRB rearrangement) remained unresolved.

CDR3 length equals 14 residues. Germline V lookup: CDR1 LNHDA, CDR2 SQIVND (reference sequence). The ends lost 0 bases at V and 10 bases at J; junction bases unmatched: 0. The sequenced template was cDNA made from the entire isolated RNA. TCRdb's table, derived via immunoSEQ multiplex PCR, lists solely in-frame clones and lacks some. The sample carries about 140,000 clones, 6.9% recorded once. This clone has only a few counts. Its specificity is not known. Sequencing was done on a sample of central memory CD4+ T cells from blood. This TCR was recovered from a woman aged 25 to 39 in good health. J is TRBJ2-1 and V is TRBV19; 13 nucleotides align to TRBD2. The CDR3 here is CASSIETSGGEQFF. For the CDR3, the DNA is TGTGCCAGTAGTATAGAGACTAGCGGGGGGGAGCAGTTCTTC.